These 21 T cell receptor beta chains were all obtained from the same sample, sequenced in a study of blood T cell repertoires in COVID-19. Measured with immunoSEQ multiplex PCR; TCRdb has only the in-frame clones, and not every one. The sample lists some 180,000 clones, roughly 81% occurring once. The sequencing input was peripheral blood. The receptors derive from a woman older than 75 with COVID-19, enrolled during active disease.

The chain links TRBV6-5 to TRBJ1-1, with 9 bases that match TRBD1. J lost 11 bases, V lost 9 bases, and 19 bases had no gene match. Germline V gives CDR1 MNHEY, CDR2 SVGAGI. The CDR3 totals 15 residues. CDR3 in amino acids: CASTTGGEPVVAAFF. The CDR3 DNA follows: TGTGCCAGTACGACAGGGGGTGAACCTGTTGTGGCTGCTTTCTTT.

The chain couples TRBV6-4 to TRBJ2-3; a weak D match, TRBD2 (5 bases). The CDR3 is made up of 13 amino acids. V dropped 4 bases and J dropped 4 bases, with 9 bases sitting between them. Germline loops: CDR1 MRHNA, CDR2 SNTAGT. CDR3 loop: CASSVSLADTQYF. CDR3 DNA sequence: TGTGCCAGCAGTGTTTCACTAGCAGATACGCAGTATTTT.

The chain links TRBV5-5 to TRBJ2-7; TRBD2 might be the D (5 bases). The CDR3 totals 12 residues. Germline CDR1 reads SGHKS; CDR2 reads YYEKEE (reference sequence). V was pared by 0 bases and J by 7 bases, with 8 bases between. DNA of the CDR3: TGTGCCAGCAGCTTGGTCCGGGGTGAGCAGTACTTC. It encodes CASSLVRGEQYF.

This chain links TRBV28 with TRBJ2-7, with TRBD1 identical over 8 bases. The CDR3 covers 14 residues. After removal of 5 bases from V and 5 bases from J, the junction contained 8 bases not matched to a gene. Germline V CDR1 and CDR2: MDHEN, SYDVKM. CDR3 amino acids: CASSRQGLRDEQYF. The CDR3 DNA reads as TGTGCCAGCAGTCGACAGGGGCTCCGCGACGAGCAGTACTTC.

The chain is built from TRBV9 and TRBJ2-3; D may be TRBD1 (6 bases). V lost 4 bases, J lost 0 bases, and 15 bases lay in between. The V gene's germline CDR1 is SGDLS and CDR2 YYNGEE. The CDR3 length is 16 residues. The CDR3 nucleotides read TGTGCCAGCAGCTACCTACAGGGATCTAGCACAGATACGCAGTATTTT. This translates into CASSYLQGSSTDTQYF.

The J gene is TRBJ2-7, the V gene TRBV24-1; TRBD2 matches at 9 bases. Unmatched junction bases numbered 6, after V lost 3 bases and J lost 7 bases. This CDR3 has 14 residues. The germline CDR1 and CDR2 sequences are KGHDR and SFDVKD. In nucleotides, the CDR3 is TGTGCCACCAGTGATCAGGGACTAGCAGAGGAGCAGTACTTC. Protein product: CATSDQGLAEEQYF.

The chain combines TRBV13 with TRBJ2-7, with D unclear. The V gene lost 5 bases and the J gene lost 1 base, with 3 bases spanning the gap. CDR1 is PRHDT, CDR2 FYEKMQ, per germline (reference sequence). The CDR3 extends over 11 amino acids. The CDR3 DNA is TGTGCCAGCAGCCTTTCCTACGAGCAGTACTTC. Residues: CASSLSYEQYF.

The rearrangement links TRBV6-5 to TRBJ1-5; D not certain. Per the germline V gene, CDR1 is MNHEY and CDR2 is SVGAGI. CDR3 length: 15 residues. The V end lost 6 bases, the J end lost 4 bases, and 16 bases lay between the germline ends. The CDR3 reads CASSPAGFGNQPQHF. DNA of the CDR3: TGTGCCAGCAGCCCGGCGGGCTTTGGGAATCAGCCCCAGCATTTT.

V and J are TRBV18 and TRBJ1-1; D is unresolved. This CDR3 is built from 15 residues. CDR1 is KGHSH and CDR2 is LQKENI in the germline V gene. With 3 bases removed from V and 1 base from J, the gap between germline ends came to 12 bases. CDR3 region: CASSPNTGRNTEAFF. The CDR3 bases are TGTGCCAGCTCACCTAATACCGGGAGGAACACTGAAGCTTTCTTT. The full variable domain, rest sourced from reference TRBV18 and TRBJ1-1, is NAGVMQNPRHLVRRRGQEARLRCSPMKGHSHVYWYRQLPEEGLKFMVYLQKENIIDESGMPKERFSAEFPKEGPSILRIQQVVRGDSAAYFCASSPNTGRNTEAFFGQGTRLTVV.

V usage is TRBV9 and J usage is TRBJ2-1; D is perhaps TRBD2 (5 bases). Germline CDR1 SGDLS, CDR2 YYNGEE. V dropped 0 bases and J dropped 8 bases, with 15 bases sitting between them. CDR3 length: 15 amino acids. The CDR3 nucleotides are TGTGCCAGCAGCGTAGGTGTGGGAGTCTATGATGAGCAGTTCTTC. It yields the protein CASSVGVGVYDEQFF.

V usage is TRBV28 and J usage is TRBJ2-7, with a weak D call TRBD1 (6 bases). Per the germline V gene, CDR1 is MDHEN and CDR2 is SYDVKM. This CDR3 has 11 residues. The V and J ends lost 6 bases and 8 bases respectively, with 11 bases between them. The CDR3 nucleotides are TGTGCCAGCAGCCCGACAGGTCAGCAGTACTTC. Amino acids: CASSPTGQQYF. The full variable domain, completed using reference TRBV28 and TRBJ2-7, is DVKVTQSSRYLVKRTGEKVFLECVQDMDHENMFWYRQDPGLGLRLIYFSYDVKMKEKGDIPEGYSVSREKKERFSLILESASTNQTSMYLCASSPTGQQYFGPGTRLTVT.

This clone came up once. The CDR3 coding sequence is TGTGCCAGCAATAGGGACTTGTACAATGAGCAGTTCTTC. Its translation is CASNRDLYNEQFF. The V and J genes are TRBV2 and TRBJ2-1; tentative D call: TRBD2 (6 bases). Between the trimmed V and J ends, which lost 7 bases and 4 bases, there was a span of 11 bases. Germline assignment: CDR1 SNHLY and CDR2 FYNNEI. The CDR3 consists of 13 residues.

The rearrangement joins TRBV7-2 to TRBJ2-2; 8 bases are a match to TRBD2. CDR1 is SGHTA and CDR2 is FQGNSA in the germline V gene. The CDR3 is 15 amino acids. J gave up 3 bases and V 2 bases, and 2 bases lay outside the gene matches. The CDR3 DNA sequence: TGTGCCAGCAGCTTAAGCGGGAGCGACACCGGGGAGCTGTTTTTT. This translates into CASSLSGSDTGELFF.

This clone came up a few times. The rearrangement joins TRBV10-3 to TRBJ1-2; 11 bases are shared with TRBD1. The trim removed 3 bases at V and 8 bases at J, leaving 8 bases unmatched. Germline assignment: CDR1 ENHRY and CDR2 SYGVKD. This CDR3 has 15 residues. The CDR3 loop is CAISETGTGGTGYTF. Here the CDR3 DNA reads TGTGCCATCAGTGAAACCGGGACAGGGGGGACCGGCTACACCTTC.

In nucleotides, the CDR3 is TGTGCCAGTAGTAGCGCAGGGAACAATCAGCCCCAGCATTTT. It codes for CASSSAGNNQPQHF. The chain links TRBV19 to TRBJ1-5; a possible D gene is TRBD1 (5 bases). Trimming took 4 bases from V and 3 from J, leaving 10 bases between them. In germline, CDR1 is LNHDA, CDR2 SQIVND (reference sequence). The CDR3 runs 14 residues. The whole variable domain, remainder taken from reference TRBV19 and TRBJ1-5, is DGGITQSPKYLFRKEGQNVTLSCEQNLNHDAMYWYRQDPGQGLRLIYYSQIVNDFQKGDIAEGYSVSREKKESFPLTVTSAQKNPTAFYLCASSSAGNNQPQHFGDGTRLSIL.

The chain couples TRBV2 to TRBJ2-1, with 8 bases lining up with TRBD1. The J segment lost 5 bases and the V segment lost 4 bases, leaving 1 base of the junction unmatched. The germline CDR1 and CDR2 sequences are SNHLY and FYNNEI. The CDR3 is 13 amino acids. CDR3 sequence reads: CASSGRGHNEQFF. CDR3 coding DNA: TGTGCCAGCAGTGGCAGGGGGCACAATGAGCAGTTCTTC. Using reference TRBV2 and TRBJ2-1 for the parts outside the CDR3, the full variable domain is EPEVTQTPSHQVTQMGQEVILRCVPISNHLYFYWYRQILGQKVEFLVSFYNNEISEKSEIFDDQFSVERPDGSNFTLKIRSTKLEDSAMYFCASSGRGHNEQFFGPGTRLTVL.

This CDR3 is CASRGLDEAFF. DNA for the CDR3: TGTGCCAGTCGGGGACTCGATGAAGCTTTCTTT. The rearrangement links TRBV6-5 to TRBJ1-1; D possibly corresponds to TRBD1 (5 bases). The CDR3 is made up of 11 amino acids. Germline V gene lookup returns CDR1 MNHEY and CDR2 SVGAGI. The V and J ends lost 9 bases and 7 bases respectively, with 12 bases between them.

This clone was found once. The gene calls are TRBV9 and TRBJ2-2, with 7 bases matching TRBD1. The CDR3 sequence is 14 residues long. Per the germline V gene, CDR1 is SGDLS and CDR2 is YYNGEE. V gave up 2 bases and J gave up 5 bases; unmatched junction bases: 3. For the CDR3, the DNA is TGTGCCAGCAGCGTCAGGGGGTATACCGGGGAGCTGTTTTTT. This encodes CASSVRGYTGELFF.

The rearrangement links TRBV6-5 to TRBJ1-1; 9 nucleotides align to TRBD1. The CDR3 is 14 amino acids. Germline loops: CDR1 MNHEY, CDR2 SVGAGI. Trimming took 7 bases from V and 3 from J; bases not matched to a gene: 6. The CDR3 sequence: CASTLNRGHTEAFF. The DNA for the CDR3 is TGTGCCAGCACCCTTAACAGGGGGCACACTGAAGCTTTCTTT.

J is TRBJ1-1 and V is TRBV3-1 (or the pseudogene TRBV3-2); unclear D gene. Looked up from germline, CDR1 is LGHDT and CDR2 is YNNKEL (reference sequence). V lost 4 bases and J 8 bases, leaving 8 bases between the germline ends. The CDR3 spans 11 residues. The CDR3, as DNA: TGTGCCAGCAGCCTGGCGGGGGAAGCTTTCTTT. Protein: CASSLAGEAFF.

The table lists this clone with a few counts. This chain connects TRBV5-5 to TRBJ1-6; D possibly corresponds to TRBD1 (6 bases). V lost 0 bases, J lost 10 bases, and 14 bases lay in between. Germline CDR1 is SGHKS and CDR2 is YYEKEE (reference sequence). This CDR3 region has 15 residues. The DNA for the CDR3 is TGTGCCAGCAGCTTGGCCACGGCAGGGGTATCACCCCTCCACTTT. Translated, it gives CASSLATAGVSPLHF. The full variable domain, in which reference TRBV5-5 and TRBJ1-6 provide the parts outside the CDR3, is DAGVTQSPTHLIKTRGQQVTLRCSPISGHKSVSWYQQVLGQGPQFIFQYYEKEERGRGNFPDRFSARQFPNYSSELNVNALLLGDSALYLCASSLATAGVSPLHFGNGTRLTVT.